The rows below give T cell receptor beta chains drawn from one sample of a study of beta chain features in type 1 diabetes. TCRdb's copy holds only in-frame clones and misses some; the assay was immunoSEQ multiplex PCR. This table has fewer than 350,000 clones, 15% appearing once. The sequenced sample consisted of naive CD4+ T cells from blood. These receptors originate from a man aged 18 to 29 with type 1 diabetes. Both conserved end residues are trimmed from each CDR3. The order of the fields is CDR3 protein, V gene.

CDR3aa: ASSEGGQWGSGYT
v_gene: TRBV2

CDR3aa: ASSELRVGGYT
v_gene: TRBV2

CDR3aa: ASSSDRRTGELF
v_gene: TRBV7-2

CDR3aa: ASTGQGAYEQY
v_gene: TRBV18

CDR3aa: ASSQQQGGGGETQY
v_gene: TRBV4-3

CDR3aa: ASSSRTGTRDTQY
v_gene: TRBV7-2

CDR3aa: ASSRDSLEQY
v_gene: TRBV7-9

CDR3aa: ASSLWGRGPSEQY
v_gene: TRBV7-9

CDR3aa: ATLLAGDEQF
v_gene: TRBV11-2

CDR3aa: ASSLLGGATLHSEQF
v_gene: TRBV7-9

CDR3aa: ASSPGKGRADTQY
v_gene: TRBV11-2

CDR3aa: AWTAKTNYGYT
v_gene: TRBV30

CDR3aa: ASSASGTNEQF
v_gene: TRBV5-4

CDR3aa: ASSGTSGRAHEQF
v_gene: TRBV14

CDR3aa: ASSLGTGTSGYEQY
v_gene: TRBV5-4

CDR3aa: ASSLGLYQETQY
v_gene: TRBV5-1

CDR3aa: ASSLVGNQETQY
v_gene: TRBV7-2

CDR3aa: ASSRFAGRGYTYEQY
v_gene: TRBV14

CDR3aa: ASSLVARILSGANVLT
v_gene: TRBV5-1

CDR3aa: ATKDSETQY
v_gene: TRBV10-3

CDR3aa: ASSFSVETKNTDTQY
v_gene: TRBV7-2

CDR3aa: ASSQEGGRPTTDTQY
v_gene: TRBV4-1

CDR3aa: ASSTPRGWDTQY
v_gene: TRBV19

CDR3aa: ASSLQGTDTQY
v_gene: TRBV5-1

CDR3aa: ASHTSGVEQF
v_gene: TRBV6-5

CDR3aa: SGGGRLADEQY
v_gene: TRBV29-1

CDR3aa: ASSLTSGSIDEQF
v_gene: TRBV7-9

CDR3aa: ASSYGWESDTQY
v_gene: TRBV6-6

CDR3aa: ASSSPDREQY
v_gene: TRBV5-4

CDR3aa: ASSLGDRVTDTQY
v_gene: TRBV7-9